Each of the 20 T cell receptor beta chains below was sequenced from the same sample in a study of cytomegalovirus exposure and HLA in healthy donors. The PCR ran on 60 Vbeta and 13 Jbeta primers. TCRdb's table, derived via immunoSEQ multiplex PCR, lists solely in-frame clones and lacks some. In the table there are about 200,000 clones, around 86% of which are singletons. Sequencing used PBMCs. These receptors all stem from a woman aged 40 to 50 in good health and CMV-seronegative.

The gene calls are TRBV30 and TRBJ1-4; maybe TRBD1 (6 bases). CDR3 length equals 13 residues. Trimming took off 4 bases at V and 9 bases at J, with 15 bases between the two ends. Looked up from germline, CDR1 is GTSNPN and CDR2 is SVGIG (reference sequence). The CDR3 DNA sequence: TGTGCCTGGACGGGCGGCACAGGGAAAAAACTGTTTTTT. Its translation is CAWTGGTGKKLFF.

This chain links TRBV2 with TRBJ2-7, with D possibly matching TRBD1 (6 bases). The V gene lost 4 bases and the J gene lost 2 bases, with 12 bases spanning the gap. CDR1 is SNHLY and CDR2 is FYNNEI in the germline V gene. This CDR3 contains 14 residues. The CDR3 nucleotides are TGTGCCAGCAGTGGCCAGGGGCACACCTACGAGCAGTACTTC. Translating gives CASSGQGHTYEQYF.

The CDR3 sequence is CASSPLGGGSSYNEQFF. The CDR3 nucleotides read TGTGCCAGCAGCCCCCTAGGGGGGGGAAGCTCCTACAATGAGCAGTTCTTC. The chain recombines TRBV5-4 with TRBJ2-1; D perhaps matches TRBD2 (7 bases). The V gene lost 4 bases and the J gene lost 0 bases, with 17 bases spanning the gap. The CDR3 sequence is 17 residues long. CDR1 is SGHNT, CDR2 YYREEE, per germline (reference sequence).

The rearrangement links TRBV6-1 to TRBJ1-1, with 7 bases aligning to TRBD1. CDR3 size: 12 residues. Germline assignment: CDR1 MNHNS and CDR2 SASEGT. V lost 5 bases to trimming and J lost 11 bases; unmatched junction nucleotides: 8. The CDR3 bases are TGTGCCAGCAGTTCCCAGGGGGGTCTTGCTTTCTTT. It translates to CASSSQGGLAFF.

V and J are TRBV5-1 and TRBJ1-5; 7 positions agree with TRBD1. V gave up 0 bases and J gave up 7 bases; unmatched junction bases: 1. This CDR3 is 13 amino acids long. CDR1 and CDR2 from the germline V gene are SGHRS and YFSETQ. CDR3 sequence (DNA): TGCGCCAGCAGCTTGGGGGGACAGCAGCCCCAGCATTTT. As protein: CASSLGGQQPQHF. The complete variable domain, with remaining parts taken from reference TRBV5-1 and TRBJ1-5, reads KAGVTQTPRYLIKTRGQQVTLSCSPISGHRSVSWYQQTPGQGLQFLFEYFSETQRNKGNFPGRFSGRQFSNSRSEMNVSTLELGDSALYLCASSLGGQQPQHFGDGTRLSIL.

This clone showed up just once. The CDR3 DNA sequence: TGTGCCAGCAGTGTGACTAGCGGAGACAGCTCCTACAATGAGCAGTTCTTC. Protein sequence: CASSVTSGDSSYNEQFF. The rearrangement joins TRBV25-1 to TRBJ2-1; 9 bases match TRBD2. This CDR3 spans 17 amino acids. Unmatched junction bases numbered 7, after V lost 4 bases and J lost 0 bases. Germline V gene lookup returns CDR1 MGHDK and CDR2 SYGVNS.

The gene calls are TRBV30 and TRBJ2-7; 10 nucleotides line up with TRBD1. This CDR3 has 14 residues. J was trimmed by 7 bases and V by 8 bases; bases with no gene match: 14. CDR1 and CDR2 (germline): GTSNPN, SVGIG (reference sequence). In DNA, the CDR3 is TGTGCCGCCCAGACAGGGGGCCCCCTAGTAGAGCAGTACTTC. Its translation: CAAQTGGPLVEQYF.

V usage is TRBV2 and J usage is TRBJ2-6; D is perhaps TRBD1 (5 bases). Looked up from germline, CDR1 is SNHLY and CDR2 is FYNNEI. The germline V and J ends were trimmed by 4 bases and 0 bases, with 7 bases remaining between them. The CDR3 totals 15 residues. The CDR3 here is CASSGGRSGANVLTF. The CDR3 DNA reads TGTGCCAGCAGTGGGGGCCGCTCTGGGGCCAACGTCCTGACTTTC.

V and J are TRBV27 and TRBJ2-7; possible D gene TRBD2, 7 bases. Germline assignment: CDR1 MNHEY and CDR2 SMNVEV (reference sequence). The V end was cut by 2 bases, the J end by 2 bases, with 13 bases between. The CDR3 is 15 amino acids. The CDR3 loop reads CASSLRGAGTYEQYF. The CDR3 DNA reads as TGTGCCAGCAGTTTACGGGGGGCTGGAACCTACGAGCAGTACTTC.

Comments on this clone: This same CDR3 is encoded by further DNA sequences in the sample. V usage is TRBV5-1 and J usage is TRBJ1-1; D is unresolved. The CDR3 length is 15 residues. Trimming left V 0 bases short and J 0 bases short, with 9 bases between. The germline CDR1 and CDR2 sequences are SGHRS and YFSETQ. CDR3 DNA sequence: TGCGCCAGCAGCTTGGTCGGAGGGCTGAACACTGAAGCTTTCTTT. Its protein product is CASSLVGGLNTEAFF.

CDR3 in DNA: TGTGCCAGCTCACTTCAAGGGGTAACTAATGAAAAACTGTTTTTT. Encoded protein: CASSLQGVTNEKLFF. The chain is built from TRBV18 and TRBJ1-4; D is possibly TRBD1 (5 bases). Per the germline V gene, CDR1 is KGHSH and CDR2 is LQKENI. V lost 4 bases and J 1 base, leaving 10 bases between the germline ends. The CDR3 has 15 amino acids.

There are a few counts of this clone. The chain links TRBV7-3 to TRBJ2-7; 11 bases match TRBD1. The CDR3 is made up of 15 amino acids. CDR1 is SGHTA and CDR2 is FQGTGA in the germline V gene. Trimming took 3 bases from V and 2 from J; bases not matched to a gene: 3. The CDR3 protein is CASSLAGQGAYEQYF. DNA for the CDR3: TGTGCCAGCAGCTTGGCGGGACAGGGGGCCTACGAGCAGTACTTC.

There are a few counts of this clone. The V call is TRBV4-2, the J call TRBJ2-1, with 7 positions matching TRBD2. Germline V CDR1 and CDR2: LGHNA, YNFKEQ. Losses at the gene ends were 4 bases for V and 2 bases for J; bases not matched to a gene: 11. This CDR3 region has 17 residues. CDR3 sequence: CASSPTVERDPYNEQFF. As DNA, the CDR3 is TGTGCCAGCAGCCCGACCGTGGAGCGGGACCCCTACAATGAGCAGTTCTTC.

The CDR3 is CASTFGTGGYGANVLTF. The DNA for the CDR3 is TGTGCCAGCACGTTTGGGACAGGGGGCTACGGGGCCAACGTCCTGACTTTC. The V and J genes are TRBV27 and TRBJ2-6, with TRBD1 identical over 12 bases. In germline, CDR1 is MNHEY, CDR2 SMNVEV (reference sequence). This CDR3 spans 17 amino acids. The ends lost 7 bases at V and 4 bases at J; junction bases unmatched: 8.

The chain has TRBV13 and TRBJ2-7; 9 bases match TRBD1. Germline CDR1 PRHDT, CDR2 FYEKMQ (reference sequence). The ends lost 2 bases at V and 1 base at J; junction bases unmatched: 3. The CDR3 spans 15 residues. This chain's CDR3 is CASSLWGQGSYEQYF. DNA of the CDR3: TGTGCCAGCAGCTTATGGGGACAGGGATCCTACGAGCAGTACTTC.

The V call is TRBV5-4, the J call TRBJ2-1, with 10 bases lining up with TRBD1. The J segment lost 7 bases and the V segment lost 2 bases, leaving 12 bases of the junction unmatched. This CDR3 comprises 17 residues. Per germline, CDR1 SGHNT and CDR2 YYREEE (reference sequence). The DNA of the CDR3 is TGTGCCAGCAGCTTTAGTACGGGACAGGGGAGGAGGAATGAGCAGTTCTTC. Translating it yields CASSFSTGQGRRNEQFF.

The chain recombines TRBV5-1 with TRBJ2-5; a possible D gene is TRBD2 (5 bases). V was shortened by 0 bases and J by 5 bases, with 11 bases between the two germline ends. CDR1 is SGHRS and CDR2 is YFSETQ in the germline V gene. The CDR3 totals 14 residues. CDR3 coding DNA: TGCGCCAGCAGCTTGGGGGTGGGAGCGGAGACCCAGTACTTC. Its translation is CASSLGVGAETQYF.

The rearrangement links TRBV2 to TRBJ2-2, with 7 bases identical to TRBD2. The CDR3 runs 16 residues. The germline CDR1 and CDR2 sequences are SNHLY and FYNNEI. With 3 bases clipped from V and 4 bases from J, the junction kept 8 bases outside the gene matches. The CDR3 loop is CASSDISRLATGELFF. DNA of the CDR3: TGTGCCAGCAGTGACATCAGTCGACTAGCCACCGGGGAGCTGTTTTTT. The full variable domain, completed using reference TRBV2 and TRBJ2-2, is EPEVTQTPSHQVTQMGQEVILRCVPISNHLYFYWYRQILGQKVEFLVSFYNNEISEKSEIFDDQFSVERPDGSNFTLKIRSTKLEDSAMYFCASSDISRLATGELFFGEGSRLTVL.

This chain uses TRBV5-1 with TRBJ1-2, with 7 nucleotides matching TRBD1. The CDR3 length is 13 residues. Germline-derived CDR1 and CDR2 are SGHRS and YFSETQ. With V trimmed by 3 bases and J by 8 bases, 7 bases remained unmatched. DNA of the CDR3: TGCGCCAGCAGCTCTACAGGGGATCAGGGCTACACCTTC. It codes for CASSSTGDQGYTF.

The CDR3 DNA is TGTGCCAGCAGCACACAGGGGAGCGACAATTCACCCCTCCACTTT. This gives the protein CASSTQGSDNSPLHF. The chain has TRBV7-9 and TRBJ1-6; 7 bases align to TRBD1. This CDR3 is 15 amino acids long. The germline gives CDR1 SEHNR, CDR2 FQNEAQ (reference sequence). The trim removed 5 bases at V and 7 bases at J, leaving 8 bases unmatched.